This T cell receptor beta chain stems from a study of cytomegalovirus exposure and HLA in healthy donors. Study as a whole: In an earlier analysis, around 100 million unique TCR beta sequences were found from about 179 million T cells. As released early, the data held roughly 85 million unique TCRs from HLA-typed donors.

PCR employed 60 Vbeta and 13 Jbeta primers. The table came from immunoSEQ multiplex PCR; TCRdb's copy has only in-frame clones and leaves some out. Of roughly 160,000 clones in the sample, 70% to 80% were seen once. From germline, CDR1 is MDHEN and CDR2 SYDVKM. V lost 3 bases and J lost 6, with 9 bases in between. The CDR3 consists of 13 residues. The chain recombines TRBV28 with TRBJ2-1; D uncertain. Sequencing used PBMCs. This sequence originates from a man aged 35-49 years in good health and CMV-seronegative. The CDR3 protein is CASSFSVTNEQFF. The CDR3 nucleotides are TGTGCCAGCAGTTTCTCAGTCACCAATGAGCAGTTCTTC.